Below, 31 T cell receptor beta chains from the same sample are listed, as sequenced in a study of tumor-infiltrating lymphocytes in primary liver carcinoma. The 20-30 mg bulk tissue piece was not sorted before simultaneous RNA and DNA extraction. Starting from around 510 ng of total RNA, TCR beta cDNA was produced with a primer in the constant region. Researchers made the TCR beta libraries by running three nested multiplex PCR rounds with slightly modified ARM-PCR. Running 9 to 10 cycles apiece, the first two PCR rounds relied on TRBV1-TRBV30 forward primers together with a C-beta reverse primer. TCRdb analysed the multiplex PCR reads with MiXCR anew, one entry per CDR3 protein. The sample consists of about 26,000 distinct CDR3 sequences, over 65% of them appearing once. The sequencing input was liver tumor tissue from sampling region 3. Specified subset: tumor region T3, left-lateral pole. All receptors come from a man between 35 and 55 years old with primary liver carcinoma and hepatitis B virus infection.

Concerning this clonotype: The missing conserved phenylalanine or tryptophan at the end of this CDR3 makes a read error likely. This chain connects TRBV4-2 to TRBJ2-1, with unresolved D. There are 12 residues in the CDR3. CDR1 is LGHNA, CDR2 YNFKEQ, per germline. V gave up 7 bases and J gave up 7 bases, with 11 bases separating them. CDR3 protein: CASIVWANEQFY. The DNA for the CDR3 is TGTGCCAGCATTGTCTGGGCGAATGAGCAGTTCTAC.

The chain recombines TRBV11-2 with TRBJ2-5; perhaps TRBD2 as D (5 bases). Germline lookup yields CDR1 SGHAT and CDR2 FQNNGV. Deletions cut 1 base from V and 4 bases from J, with 22 bases between. This CDR3 has 18 residues. CDR3 in DNA: TGTGCCAGCAGCTTAGTGAGGCTAGCCCTGGGAAGAAGAGAGACCCAGTACTTC. It codes for CASSLVRLALGRRETQYF. Filled out from reference TRBV11-2 and TRBJ2-5, the complete variable domain reads EAGVAQSPRYKIIEKRQSVAFWCNPISGHATLYWYQQILGQGPKLLIQFQNNGVVDDSQLPKDRFSAERLKGVDSTLKIQPAKLEDSAVYLCASSLVRLALGRRETQYFGPGTRLLVL.

The rearrangement links TRBV5-4 to TRBJ2-7, with a weak D call TRBD2 (6 bases). Per germline, CDR1 SGHNT and CDR2 YYREEE (reference sequence). V lost 10 bases to trimming and J lost 5 bases, with 25 bases between them. This CDR3 comprises 15 residues. The CDR3 protein is CACSSEGRAYNEQYF. The DNA for the CDR3 is TGTGCCTGTAGCTCGGAGGGCAGGGCCTACAACGAGCAGTACTTC. Full variable domain (rest looked up from reference TRBV5-4 and TRBJ2-7): ETGVTQSPTHLIKTRGQQVTLRCSSQSGHNTVSWYQQALGQGPQFIFQYYREEENGRGNFPPRFSGLQFPNYSSELNVNALELDDSALYLCACSSEGRAYNEQYFGPGTRLTVT.

As to this clonotype: Likely a read error: the CDR3 ends without its conserved phenylalanine or tryptophan. The chain carries TRBV5-6 and TRBJ2-2; 10 positions match TRBD1. The CDR3 covers 15 residues. Per germline, CDR1 SGHDT and CDR2 YYEEEE. The CDR3 sequence is CASSPGTGVTGELFS. CDR3 nucleotides: TGTGCCAGCAGCCCCGGGACAGGGGTGACCGGCGAGCTGTTTTCT.

Worth noting for this clonotype: Mismatch with germline at one junction end may stem from a read error. This sequence joins TRBV5-4 and TRBJ2-2; D possibly corresponds to TRBD2 (5 bases). Germline assignment: CDR1 SGHNT and CDR2 YYREEE (reference sequence). This CDR3 comprises 13 residues. The CDR3 DNA reads TGTGCCAGTAGGACTGCCGGCACCGGGAAGCTGTTTTTT. The encoded protein is CASRTAGTGKLFF. Full variable domain (rest looked up from reference TRBV5-4 and TRBJ2-2): ETGVTQSPTHLIKTRGQQVTLRCSSQSGHNTVSWYQQALGQGPQFIFQYYREEENGRGNFPPRFSGLQFPNYSSELNVNALELDDSALYLCASRTAGTGKLFFGEGSRLTVL.

Notes on this clonotype: It may be a read error: a sequence one base away is much more abundant. The V gene is TRBV10-2, the J gene TRBJ2-3, with D unresolved. The J call is doubtful: the DNA matches TRBJ1-5 better. From germline, CDR1 is WSHSY and CDR2 SAAADI. The CDR3 has 11 amino acids. CDR3 amino acids: CASTTADTQHF. For the CDR3, the DNA is TGCGCCAGCACTACGGCAGATACGCAGCATTTT.

Notes on this clonotype: A read error may explain this, as a much larger clone is one base away. This CDR3 fails to terminate in the conserved phenylalanine or tryptophan, so it likely reflects a read error. The chain has TRBV6-2 or TRBV6-3 and TRBJ2-1, with 9 bases matching TRBD1. The CDR3 sequence is 15 residues long. Germline V gives CDR1 MNHEY, CDR2 SVGEGT. J was trimmed by 8 bases and V by 2 bases; bases with no gene match: 7. This CDR3 reads CASSYPTGGRDEQFL. CDR3 bases: TGTGCCAGCAGTTACCCGACAGGGGGTCGGGATGAGCAGTTCCTC.

The chain links TRBV11-2 to TRBJ2-1, with 9 bases lining up with TRBD2. Germline V gene data show CDR1 as SGHAT and CDR2 as FQNNGV. The CDR3 covers 16 residues. CDR3 in amino acids: CTSSLELLAGMNEQFF. CDR3 DNA sequence: TGTACAAGCAGCTTAGAGCTTCTAGCGGGAATGAATGAGCAGTTCTTC.

About this clonotype itself: One end of the junction varies from germline; a read error may be responsible. This chain joins TRBV29-1 and TRBJ1-1, with 10 bases matching TRBD1. This CDR3 comprises 12 residues. CDR1 and CDR2 (germline): SQVTM, ANQGSEA. The CDR3 here is CSVGQGDTGAFF. The CDR3 DNA follows: TGCAGCGTAGGACAGGGGGACACTGGAGCTTTCTTT.

On this clonotype itself: Given a much more abundant clone one base away, this may be a read error. It is likely a read error, because the conserved phenylalanine at the end of the CDR3 is missing. The CDR3 region has the DNA TGTGCCAGCGCGGCACAGGGAATCGAGCAGTACATC. Translation: CASAAQGIEQYI. The chain links TRBV2 to TRBJ2-7; D perhaps matches TRBD1 (6 bases). The CDR3 is 12 residues long. V dropped 8 bases and J dropped 6 bases, with 14 bases sitting between them. In germline, CDR1 is SNHLY, CDR2 FYNNEI.

J is TRBJ1-6 and V is TRBV5-1; 7 bases are a match to TRBD1. CDR1 and CDR2 (germline): SGHRS, YFSETQ. Trimming at V came to 8 bases and at J to 11 bases, leaving 13 bases not matched to a gene. The CDR3 has 14 amino acids. The CDR3 is CASRAGQNATPLHF. CDR3 nucleotide sequence: TGCGCCAGTAGGGCGGGACAGAATGCAACACCCCTCCACTTT.

As concerns this clonotype: An end of the junction differs from the germline gene, which may be a read error. The chain uses TRBV12-3 or TRBV12-4 and TRBJ2-7, with 11 bases identical to TRBD1. The CDR3 runs to 15 residues. DNA for the CDR3: TGTGGCAGCAGTTTAGGACAGGGGGCCAACTTCGAGCACTACTTC. It yields the protein CGSSLGQGANFEHYF.

CDR3 bases: TGTGCCTTCAACGCCGGACAGGGAACTGAAGCTTTCTTT. This sequence encodes CAFNAGQGTEAFF. This chain joins TRBV10-3 and TRBJ1-1; 8 positions agree with TRBD1. CDR1 is ENHRY and CDR2 is SYGVKD in the germline V gene. The CDR3 loop spans 13 amino acids. Trimming took 11 bases from V and 5 from J; bases not matched to a gene: 10.

A note on this clonotype: At one end the junction does not follow the germline gene, possibly because of a read error. The chain employs TRBV6-5 and TRBJ2-7; D uncertain. The CDR3 extends over 11 amino acids. Germline V CDR1 and CDR2: MNHEY, SVGAGI. The CDR3 DNA reads TGTGTCAGCACGGTTGGATATGAGCAGTACTTC. Translated: CVSTVGYEQYF.

Comment on this clonotype: An end of the junction does not agree with germline; a read error may underlie this. The rearrangement joins TRBV6-5 to TRBJ1-1, with D possibly being TRBD1 (6 bases). Germline CDR1 is MNHEY and CDR2 is SVGAGI. The CDR3 runs to 13 residues. The CDR3 is CACSQQGGTEAFF. The DNA of the CDR3 is TGTGCCTGCAGTCAACAGGGAGGTACTGAAGCTTTCTTT.

A word on this clonotype: In this CDR3 the conserved last residue, phenylalanine or tryptophan, is missing, so a read error is likely. V gene TRBV5-6 combines with J gene TRBJ2-7, with 10 bases that match TRBD2. Germline CDR1 and CDR2: SGHDT and YYEEEE. CDR3 length: 17 residues. In DNA, the CDR3 is TGTGCCAGCAGCATTCGCCTAGCGGGAGTGATCTCCTACAAGCAGTACTTA. It yields the protein CASSIRLAGVISYKQYL.

This clonotype was counted at least ten times. The rearrangement links TRBV7-6 to TRBJ1-3; D gene ambiguous. CDR3 length equals 13 residues. Trimming left V 1 base short and J 0 bases short, with 1 base between. Germline V gene sequence: CDR1 SGHVS, CDR2 FNYEAQ. This CDR3 is CASSLVSGNTIYF. The CDR3 DNA reads as TGTGCCAGCAGCTTAGTCTCTGGAAACACCATATATTTT.

Details on this clonotype: The junction differs from germline at one of its ends, possibly a read error. V usage is TRBV29-1 and J usage is TRBJ2-7; D uncertain. The CDR3 has 12 residues. Germline-derived CDR1 and CDR2 are SQVTM and ANQGSEA. The CDR3 protein is CRVISSSYEHYF. The CDR3, as DNA: TGCAGAGTTATTAGCAGCTCCTACGAGCATTACTTC.

As concerns this clonotype: One junction end disagrees with the germline gene, perhaps due to a read error. The CDR3 sequence: CAGSQLEGGLAGTRASRETQYF. The CDR3 DNA reads as TGTGCCGGCAGCCAATTAGAGGGGGGACTAGCGGGTACACGAGCCTCCCGAGAGACCCAGTACTTC. The gene calls are TRBV4-2 and TRBJ2-5; 12 positions agree with TRBD2. CDR1 is LGHNA, CDR2 YNFKEQ, per germline. The CDR3 runs to 22 residues.

The rearrangement joins TRBV5-4 to TRBJ2-3; the match to TRBD2 covers 10 bases. The CDR3 length is 17 residues. The V and J ends lost 4 bases and 0 bases, in that order; junction bases with no gene match: 8. CDR1 is SGHNT and CDR2 is YYREEE in the germline V gene (reference sequence). The CDR3 here is CASSPLPTSGSTDTQYF. The CDR3 DNA reads as TGTGCCAGCAGCCCCTTACCGACTAGCGGGAGCACAGATACGCAGTATTTT.

Details on this clonotype: The germline gene is not matched at one end of the junction; a read error may be the cause. The chain links TRBV29-1 to TRBJ2-1, with 7 bases fitting TRBD1. The CDR3 runs to 12 residues. Germline lookup yields CDR1 SQVTM and CDR2 ANQGSEA. In nucleotides, the CDR3 is TGCAGCGTCAGACAGGGAGACAATAAGCACTTCTTC. Its protein product is CSVRQGDNKHFF.

On this clonotype itself: This CDR3 is missing its conserved last phenylalanine or tryptophan, likely due to a read error. The CDR3 here is CIVVQGNDYTL. DNA for the CDR3: TGCATCGTTGTCCAAGGGAATGACTACACCTTG. The chain is built from TRBV29-1 and TRBJ1-2; D ambiguous. The CDR3 totals 11 residues. CDR1 and CDR2 from the germline V gene are SQVTM and ANQGSEA.

This chain joins TRBV10-3 and TRBJ2-7; the D gene is possibly TRBD2 (5 bases). Germline CDR1 ENHRY, CDR2 SYGVKD. This CDR3 spans 15 amino acids. The CDR3 loop reads CVVSEIRLRTYEQYV. Here the CDR3 DNA reads TGTGTCGTCAGTGAGATCAGGTTAAGGACTTACGAGCAGTACGTC.

A word on this clonotype: Sequence at one end of the junction differs from germline and may be a read error. This chain links TRBV6-2 or TRBV6-3 with TRBJ2-1, with TRBD1 as a possible D gene (5 bases). The CDR3 has 14 amino acids. Germline values: CDR1 MNHEY, CDR2 SVGEGT. DNA for the CDR3: TGTGCCAGCAGTCACGGGCTAGGGGTAAATGAGCGGTTCTTC. It codes for CASSHGLGVNERFF.

With respect to this clonotype: This could be a read error, since a much larger clone is one nucleotide away. The chain combines TRBV10-3 with TRBJ1-1; 7 bases are shared with TRBD1. Germline CDR1 and CDR2: ENHRY and SYGVKD. The CDR3 length is 13 residues. The CDR3 spells CAFSDDRATEAFF. CDR3 bases: TGTGCCTTCAGTGATGACAGGGCCACCGAAGCTTTCTTT.

In the case of this clonotype: Lacking the conserved final phenylalanine or tryptophan, this CDR3 likely reflects a read error. Because the CDR3's place on the DNA is in doubt, the DNA is left out and the CDR3 is given as listed by TCRdb. This chain connects TRBV11-2 to TRBJ2-5; the DNA was not used to check the table's D call, TRBD2. The CDR3 is 18 residues long, counting both termini. Germline-derived CDR1 and CDR2 are SGHAT and FQNNGV. This CDR3 is CASSLARLALGKKETHYL.

Regarding this clonotype: At one of its ends the junction is not consistent with the germline gene, which may arise from a read error. The J gene is TRBJ2-1, the V gene TRBV4-3; D is possibly TRBD2 (6 bases). CDR1 is LGHNA, CDR2 YSLEER, per germline. The CDR3 is 17 amino acids. CDR3 residues: CASRQDLDNGSGNEQFF. The CDR3 coding sequence is TGCGCCAGCAGACAAGATCTCGATAACGGGAGTGGTAATGAGCAGTTCTTC.

The gene calls are TRBV28 and TRBJ2-7, with a weak D call TRBD2 (6 bases). The CDR3 has 15 amino acids. Germline CDR1 reads MDHEN; CDR2 reads SYDVKM. V was clipped by 7 bases and J by 8 bases, with 24 bases between them. CDR3 region: CASKISGLPSHKQYF. CDR3 nucleotide sequence: TGTGCCAGCAAGATCTCGGGACTGCCCTCCCACAAGCAGTACTTC.

The sample holds a few counts of this clonotype. Since the CDR3 does not end with the conserved phenylalanine or tryptophan, this likely comes from a read error. The chain recombines TRBV10-3 with TRBJ1-5, with no clear D. The CDR3 loop spans 14 amino acids. Germline V gives CDR1 ENHRY, CDR2 SYGVKD. CDR3 DNA sequence: TGTGCCATCAGTGGGTATGAGGGCGATCATCCCCAGCATTTA. Translation: CAISGYEGDHPQHL.

A note on this clonotype: It is likely a read error, because the conserved phenylalanine at the end of the CDR3 is missing. The V call is TRBV12-3 or TRBV12-4, the J call TRBJ2-7, with 8 nucleotides matching TRBD1. The CDR3 contains 15 residues. The CDR3 region is CANSIGTGGPYEQYI. CDR3 nucleotides: TGTGCCAACAGTATCGGGACAGGAGGCCCCTACGAGCAGTACATC.

About this clonotype: No conserved phenylalanine or tryptophan ends this CDR3, so it is likely a read error. The CDR3 nucleotides are TGCGCCAGCAGCCCCCACCTACAGGGGGTGGATTCACCCCTCCACTCT. This sequence encodes CASSPHLQGVDSPLHS. The chain combines TRBV4-1 with TRBJ1-6; 8 bases are a match to TRBD1. The trim removed 4 bases at V and 8 bases at J, leaving 10 bases unmatched. The CDR3 length is 16 residues. Germline V gene data show CDR1 as MGHRA and CDR2 as YSYEKL.